The 27 T cell receptor beta chains below come from one sample, sequenced in a study of T cells in Graves' hyperthyroidism and ophthalmopathy. RNA transcripts gave rise to amplified TCR beta CDR3 regions. Initially, a first-round RT-PCR of the TCR CDR3 employed the HTBI primer set. TCRdb re-analysed the multiplex PCR reads in MiXCR, keeping a single row per CDR3 protein. Of around 620,000 distinct CDR3 sequences in the sample, 46% are singletons; the top ten hold 19%. Sequenced sample: peripheral blood or thyroid tissue (not recorded which). The receptors originated from an adult woman with Graves' disease, either hyperthyroidism or ophthalmopathy (not recorded which).

In regard to this clonotype: A much larger clone sits a single nucleotide away, making a read error possible. The chain has TRBV5-6 and TRBJ2-7; either TRBD1 or TRBD2 may supply D (6 bases each). Looked up from germline, CDR1 is SGHDT and CDR2 is YYEEEE. The CDR3 runs 13 residues. The CDR3 DNA follows: TGTACCAGCAGCTTCGGGGGCTACTACGAGCAGTACTTC. This encodes CTSSFGGYYEQYF.

The chain uses TRBV7-2 and TRBJ2-7, with 14 bases lining up with TRBD2. Germline V gene lookup returns CDR1 SGHTA and CDR2 FQGNSA. J was trimmed by 7 bases and V by 1 base; bases with no gene match: 12. The CDR3 has 18 residues. DNA of the CDR3: TGTGCCAGCAGCTTAGTTCCGGGACTAGCGGGAGTGAAGGGAGAGCAGTACTTC. Its protein is CASSLVPGLAGVKGEQYF.

V is TRBV10-3 and J is TRBJ2-7; D tentatively fits TRBD1 or TRBD2 (5 bases each). Germline V CDR1 and CDR2: ENHRY, SYGVKD. There are 14 residues in the CDR3. V lost 7 bases and J 2 bases, leaving 15 bases between the germline ends. The CDR3, as DNA: TGTGCCATCAAGGGGACCGGAACGACCTACGAGCAGTACTTC. Translated: CAIKGTGTTYEQYF.

This clonotype was observed many times. The CDR3 is CAISDGSGANVLTF. The CDR3 DNA sequence: TGTGCCATCAGTGATGGTTCTGGGGCCAACGTCCTGACTTTC. The chain carries TRBV10-3 and TRBJ2-6; unclear D gene. CDR1 and CDR2 from the germline V gene are ENHRY and SYGVKD. Trimming shortened V by 3 bases and J by 1 base, and 4 bases separated the two germline ends. This CDR3 has 14 amino acids.

V is TRBV5-1 and J is TRBJ1-2; D is unclear. V lost 4 bases and J lost 2, with 15 bases in between. The CDR3 sequence is 15 residues long. Per the germline V gene, CDR1 is SGHRS and CDR2 is YFSETQ. This chain's CDR3 is CASSVRAGMNYGYTF. CDR3 coding DNA: TGCGCCAGCAGCGTCCGGGCCGGGATGAACTATGGCTACACCTTC.

V gene TRBV3-1 combines with J gene TRBJ2-6; 7 bases map to TRBD2. CDR3 size: 17 residues. Germline-derived CDR1 and CDR2 are LGHDT and YNNKEL (reference sequence). V gave up 5 bases and J gave up 4 bases; unmatched junction bases: 11. CDR3 amino acids: CASSTITRGSGANVLTF. The CDR3 DNA is TGTGCCAGCAGCACAATCACGCGGGGGAGCGGGGCCAACGTCCTGACTTTC.

This clonotype came up many times. V gene TRBV11-2 combines with J gene TRBJ2-7, with D hard to call. The CDR3 is 15 residues long. Germline values: CDR1 SGHAT, CDR2 FQNNGV. Trimming stripped 3 bases from V and 0 bases from J, with 12 bases between. The CDR3 nucleotides read TGTGCCAGCAGCTTGTCTAGGGCCAGCTCCTACGAGCAGTACTTC. It yields the protein CASSLSRASSYEQYF.

This clonotype was seen once. This clone may be a read error of a much larger clone one base away. CDR3 loop: CASSTLLGLAEPIGELFF. CDR3 coding DNA: TGTGCCAGCAGCACCCTGTTGGGACTAGCGGAACCTATCGGGGAGCTGTTTTTT. The chain is built from TRBV9 and TRBJ2-2, with TRBD2 identical over 11 bases. J was trimmed by 7 bases and V by 4 bases; bases with no gene match: 15. CDR1 is SGDLS and CDR2 is YYNGEE in the germline V gene. The CDR3 is 18 amino acids.

With regard to this clonotype: The junction departs from the called germline gene at one end, perhaps through a read error. This chain joins TRBV7-2 and TRBJ1-4, with D perhaps TRBD1 (5 bases). This CDR3 region has 14 residues. Germline CDR1 reads SGHTA; CDR2 reads FQGNSA. The CDR3 region is CVSSPGRLNEKLFF. Written as DNA, the CDR3 is TGTGTCAGCAGCCCGGGACGGCTCAATGAAAAACTGTTTTTT. The full variable domain, in which reference TRBV7-2 and TRBJ1-4 provide the parts outside the CDR3, is GAGVSQSPSNKVTEKGKDVELRCDPISGHTALYWYRQSLGQGLEFLIYFQGNSAPDKSGLPSDRFSAERTGGSVSTLTIQRTQQEDSAVYLCVSSPGRLNEKLFFGSGTQLSVL.

This clonotype was found many times. The chain employs TRBV15 and TRBJ2-5, with TRBD1 matching over 10 bases. CDR1 is LNHNV and CDR2 is YYDKDF in the germline V gene (reference sequence). This CDR3 spans 15 amino acids. V lost 6 bases, J lost 1 base, and 5 bases stayed unmatched. CDR3 DNA sequence: TGTGCCACCAGACTGGACAGGGGGAGCCAAGAGACCCAGTACTTC. Its protein product is CATRLDRGSQETQYF.

This clonotype has a handful of counts. The chain combines TRBV28 with TRBJ2-7; 11 bases are a match to TRBD2. In germline, CDR1 is MDHEN, CDR2 SYDVKM. CDR3 length: 14 amino acids. The junction had 7 bases not matched to a gene; V was cut back by 5 bases and J by 7 bases. This chain's CDR3 is CASSISGRAWEQYF. CDR3 DNA: TGTGCCAGCAGTATTAGCGGGAGGGCCTGGGAGCAGTACTTC.

The chain recombines TRBV20-1 with TRBJ1-1; a weak D match, TRBD1 (5 bases). V was trimmed by 4 bases and J by 1 base, leaving 16 bases between them. The germline CDR1 and CDR2 sequences are DFQATT and SNEGSKA (reference sequence). The CDR3 is 15 amino acids. The CDR3 here is CSATNAGTGNTEAFF. CDR3 bases: TGCAGTGCTACGAACGCCGGGACGGGGAACACTGAAGCTTTCTTT.

This chain uses TRBV29-1 with TRBJ2-7; possible D gene TRBD2, 5 bases. CDR3 length: 13 residues. CDR1 and CDR2 from the germline V gene are SQVTM and ANQGSEA. Trimming cost V 3 bases and J 3 bases, with 12 bases left between them. This CDR3 is CSVEEGGLYEQYF. CDR3 nucleotide sequence: TGCAGCGTTGAGGAAGGAGGCCTCTACGAGCAGTACTTC.

This clonotype was observed many times. The CDR3 loop reads CSARGERKETQYF. The CDR3 nucleotides read TGCAGTGCTAGGGGGGAGCGGAAAGAGACCCAGTACTTC. The chain links TRBV20-1 to TRBJ2-5; D possibly uses TRBD1 or TRBD2 (5 bases each). Per germline, CDR1 DFQATT and CDR2 SNEGSKA (reference sequence). The germline V and J ends were trimmed by 3 bases and 3 bases, with 11 bases remaining between them. The CDR3 sequence is 13 residues long.

This sequence joins TRBV20-1 and TRBJ1-5; D remains unclear. Trimming removed 1 base at V and 6 bases at J, with 7 bases between. Germline V CDR1 and CDR2: DFQATT, SNEGSKA (reference sequence). The CDR3 loop spans 12 amino acids. CDR3 bases: TGCAGTGCTAGAGGGATATTTCAGCCCCAGCATTTT. Translation gives CSARGIFQPQHF.

This clonotype has just a few counts. The chain joins TRBV27 to TRBJ2-7; 7 bases line up with TRBD2. Germline CDR1 and CDR2: MNHEY and SMNVEV (reference sequence). The CDR3 covers 15 residues. The ends lost 5 bases at V and 0 bases at J; junction bases unmatched: 7. In DNA, the CDR3 is TGTGCCAGCAGTACCACTGCTAGCGGCTCCTACGAGCAGTACTTC. Residues: CASSTTASGSYEQYF.

This clonotype was found a few times. Possible read error: a much larger clone is one base away. The chain recombines TRBV7-9 with TRBJ1-5; no definite D call. The ends were cut back, 3 bases at V and 3 bases at J, with 9 bases in the middle. Per germline, CDR1 SEHNR and CDR2 FQNEAQ (reference sequence). The CDR3 totals 14 residues. The CDR3 DNA follows: TGTGCCAGCAGCTTGGGGATCGACAATCAGCCCCAGCATTTT. It is translated as CASSLGIDNQPQHF. The complete variable domain, with remaining parts taken from reference TRBV7-9 and TRBJ1-5, reads DTGVSQNPRHKITKRGQNVTFRCDPISEHNRLYWYRQTLGQGPEFLTYFQNEAQLEKSRLLSDRFSAERPKGSFSTLEIQRTEQGDSAMYLCASSLGIDNQPQHFGDGTRLSIL.

This clonotype was counted only a few times. The chain uses TRBV15 and TRBJ2-2; TRBD1 agrees at 9 bases. Germline V gene lookup returns CDR1 LNHNV and CDR2 YYDKDF (reference sequence). After removal of 3 bases from V and 4 bases from J, the junction contained 18 bases not matched to a gene. This CDR3 spans 20 amino acids. In DNA, the CDR3 is TGTGCCACCAGCAGTTTCGGTATCCGGGACAGGGAAATAGGCACCGGGGAGCTGTTTTTT. Encoded protein: CATSSFGIRDREIGTGELFF.

This clonotype was seen many times. The rearrangement joins TRBV5-1 to TRBJ1-5; D gene unclear. CDR3 length: 15 amino acids. Germline CDR1 is SGHRS and CDR2 is YFSETQ. Trimming removed 0 bases at V and 6 bases at J, with 13 bases between. This CDR3 is CASSLGPGLGQPQHF. CDR3 bases: TGCGCCAGCAGCTTGGGACCGGGTTTGGGTCAGCCCCAGCATTTT.

This chain joins TRBV7-8 and TRBJ1-5; D is possibly TRBD1 (5 bases). Trimming took 4 bases from V and 5 from J, leaving 12 bases between them. This CDR3 contains 14 residues. Germline assignment: CDR1 SGHVS and CDR2 FQNEAQ. In DNA, the CDR3 is TGTGCCAGCAGCTCAGGCGGGGACGATCAGCCCCAGCATTTT. It specifies CASSSGGDDQPQHF.

The table lists this clonotype with many counts. The CDR3 nucleotides read TGCAGCGTAGAGATAGCGGGGCAGTCCTACGAGCAGTACTTC. Protein sequence: CSVEIAGQSYEQYF. The V gene is TRBV29-1, the J gene TRBJ2-7; TRBD2 agrees at 8 bases. The V gene end was trimmed by 6 bases and the J gene end by 1 base; junction bases not matched to a gene: 8. This CDR3 region has 14 residues. The germline CDR1 and CDR2 sequences are SQVTM and ANQGSEA.

This clonotype appeared many times. The CDR3 is CSARDHRGGQETQYF. CDR3 in DNA: TGCAGTGCTAGAGATCACCGGGGGGGGCAAGAGACCCAGTACTTC. The chain couples TRBV20-1 to TRBJ2-5; 8 bases agree with TRBD2. Trimming took 0 bases from V and 2 from J; bases not matched to a gene: 5. The germline V gene encodes CDR1 DFQATT and CDR2 SNEGSKA (reference sequence). The CDR3 is made up of 15 amino acids.

This clonotype showed up just once. This chain uses TRBV5-1 with TRBJ2-5; D perhaps matches TRBD1 (7 bases). Trimming shortened V by 4 bases and J by 3 bases, and 13 bases separated the two germline ends. Germline V CDR1 and CDR2: SGHRS, YFSETQ. The CDR3 contains 14 residues. CDR3 protein: CASSDGGTEETQYF. CDR3 sequence (DNA): TGCGCCAGCAGCGATGGGGGGACAGAAGAGACCCAGTACTTC. Based on the CDR3 plus reference TRBV5-1 and TRBJ2-5, the full variable domain is KAGVTQTPRYLIKTRGQQVTLSCSPISGHRSVSWYQQTPGQGLQFLFEYFSETQRNKGNFPGRFSGRQFSNSRSEMNVSTLELGDSALYLCASSDGGTEETQYFGPGTRLLVL.

This clonotype was recorded at least ten times. The chain links TRBV18 to TRBJ1-2; D is uncertain. In germline, CDR1 is KGHSH, CDR2 LQKENI. V lost 2 bases and J 6 bases, leaving 10 bases between the germline ends. This CDR3 has 13 amino acids. This chain's CDR3 is CASSPSDGNGYTF. DNA of the CDR3: TGTGCCAGCTCACCATCGGACGGGAATGGCTACACCTTC.

The CDR3 bases are TGTGCCAGTTACTCCCGCGGGGACGCTGGCTACACCTTC. As protein: CASYSRGDAGYTF. The chain joins TRBV6-5 to TRBJ1-2, with D possibly matching TRBD1 (5 bases). The germline CDR1 and CDR2 sequences are MNHEY and SVGAGI. This CDR3 contains 13 residues. Trimming took off 9 bases at V and 7 bases at J, with 18 bases between the two ends.

In this sample, this clonotype turned up a few times. The genes are TRBV2 and TRBJ2-5; a possible D gene is TRBD2 (7 bases). The CDR3 covers 13 residues. V was cut by 7 bases and J by 2 bases, with 11 bases left in between. Germline V CDR1 and CDR2: SNHLY, FYNNEI. CDR3 region: CASTRGLQETQYF. CDR3 DNA: TGTGCCAGCACCAGGGGACTACAAGAGACCCAGTACTTC.

This clonotype was observed many times. The rearrangement links TRBV28 to TRBJ2-7, with D possibly being TRBD1 or TRBD2 (6 bases each). Trimming stripped 0 bases from V and 1 base from J, with 16 bases between. The CDR3 spans 17 residues. The germline CDR1 and CDR2 sequences are MDHEN and SYDVKM. Here the CDR3 DNA reads TGTGCCAGCAGTTTATGGGGAACGGGGGCTCCATCCTACGAGCAGTACTTC. This encodes CASSLWGTGAPSYEQYF.